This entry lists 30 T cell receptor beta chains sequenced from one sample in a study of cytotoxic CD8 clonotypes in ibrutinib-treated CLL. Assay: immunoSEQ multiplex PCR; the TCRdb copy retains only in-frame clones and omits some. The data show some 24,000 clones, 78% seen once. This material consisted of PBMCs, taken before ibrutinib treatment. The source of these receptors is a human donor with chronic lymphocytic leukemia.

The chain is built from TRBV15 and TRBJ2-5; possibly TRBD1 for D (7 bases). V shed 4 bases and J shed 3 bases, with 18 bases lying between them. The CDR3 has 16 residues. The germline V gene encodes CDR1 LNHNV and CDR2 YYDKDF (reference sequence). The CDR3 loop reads CATSNRGRREKETQYF. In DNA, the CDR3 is TGTGCCACCAGCAACAGGGGTCGTCGGGAGAAAGAGACCCAGTACTTC.

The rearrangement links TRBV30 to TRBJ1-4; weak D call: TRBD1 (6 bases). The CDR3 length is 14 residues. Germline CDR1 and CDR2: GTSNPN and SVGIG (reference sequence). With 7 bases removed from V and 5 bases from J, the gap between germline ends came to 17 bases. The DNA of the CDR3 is TGTGCCTCCTCAGGCTGGGGGCGGAATGAAAAACTGTTTTTT. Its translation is CASSGWGRNEKLFF.

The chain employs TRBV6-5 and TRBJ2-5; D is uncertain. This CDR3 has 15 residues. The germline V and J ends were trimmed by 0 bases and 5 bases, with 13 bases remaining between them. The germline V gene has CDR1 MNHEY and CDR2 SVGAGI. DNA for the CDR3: TGTGCCAGCAGTTACTCGGCCAGACCTCGGGAGACCCAGTACTTC. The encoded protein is CASSYSARPRETQYF.

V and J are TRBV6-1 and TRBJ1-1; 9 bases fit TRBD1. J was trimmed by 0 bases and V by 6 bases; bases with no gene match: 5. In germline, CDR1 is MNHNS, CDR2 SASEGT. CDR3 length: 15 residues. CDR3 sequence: CASRGQGPLNTEAFF. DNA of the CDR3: TGTGCCAGCAGGGGACAGGGCCCCTTGAACACTGAAGCTTTCTTT.

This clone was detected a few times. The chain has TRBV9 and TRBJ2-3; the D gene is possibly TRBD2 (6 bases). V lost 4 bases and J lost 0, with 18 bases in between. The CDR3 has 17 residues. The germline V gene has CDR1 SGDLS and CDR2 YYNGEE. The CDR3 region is CASSSKGGITSTDTQYF. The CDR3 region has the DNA TGTGCCAGCAGCTCAAAGGGCGGGATCACTAGCACAGATACGCAGTATTTT. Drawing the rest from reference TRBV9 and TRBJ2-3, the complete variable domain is DSGVTQTPKHLITATGQRVTLRCSPRSGDLSVYWYQQSLDQGLQFLIQYYNGEERAKGNILERFSAQQFPDLHSELNLSSLELGDSALYFCASSSKGGITSTDTQYFGPGTRLTVL.

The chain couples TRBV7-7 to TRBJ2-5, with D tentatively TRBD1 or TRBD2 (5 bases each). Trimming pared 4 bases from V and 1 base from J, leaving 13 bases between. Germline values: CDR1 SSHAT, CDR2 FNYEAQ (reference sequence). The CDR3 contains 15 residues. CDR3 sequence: CASSSRGGSQETQYF. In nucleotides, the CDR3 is TGTGCCAGCAGCTCCCGTGGGGGATCCCAAGAGACCCAGTACTTC.

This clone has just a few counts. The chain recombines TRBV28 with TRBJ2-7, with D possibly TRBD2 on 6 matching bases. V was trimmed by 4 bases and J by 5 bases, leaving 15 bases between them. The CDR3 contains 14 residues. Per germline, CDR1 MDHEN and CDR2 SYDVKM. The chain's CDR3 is CASSSRDSNDEQYF. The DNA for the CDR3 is TGTGCCAGCAGTTCCCGGGACTCGAACGACGAGCAGTACTTC. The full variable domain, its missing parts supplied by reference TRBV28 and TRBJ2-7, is DVKVTQSSRYLVKRTGEKVFLECVQDMDHENMFWYRQDPGLGLRLIYFSYDVKMKEKGDIPEGYSVSREKKERFSLILESASTNQTSMYLCASSSRDSNDEQYFGPGTRLTVT.

Here the CDR3 DNA reads TGTGCTAGTCGGCGGGAGGCCCGCGAGCAGTACTTC. Encoded protein: CASRREAREQYF. This chain uses TRBV12-5 with TRBJ2-7; 8 bases agree with TRBD2. Germline assignment: CDR1 LGHNT and CDR2 FRNRAP. The J segment lost 6 bases and the V segment lost 8 bases, leaving 6 bases of the junction unmatched. This CDR3 has 12 amino acids.

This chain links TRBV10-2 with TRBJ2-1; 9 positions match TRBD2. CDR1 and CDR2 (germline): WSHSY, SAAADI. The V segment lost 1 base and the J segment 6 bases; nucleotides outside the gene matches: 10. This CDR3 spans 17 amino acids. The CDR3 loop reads CASSELISGSSFNEQFF. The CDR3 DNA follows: TGCGCCAGCAGTGAGTTGATTAGCGGGAGTTCATTCAATGAGCAGTTCTTC.

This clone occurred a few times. In DNA, the CDR3 is TGTGCCAGCAGCGTAGACCCTTCGACAGGGGTGAACACTGAAGCTTTCTTT. This sequence encodes CASSVDPSTGVNTEAFF. The rearrangement links TRBV9 to TRBJ1-1, with 8 positions matching TRBD1. This CDR3 has 17 residues. After removal of 0 bases from V and 0 bases from J, the junction contained 7 bases not matched to a gene. Germline V gives CDR1 SGDLS, CDR2 YYNGEE.

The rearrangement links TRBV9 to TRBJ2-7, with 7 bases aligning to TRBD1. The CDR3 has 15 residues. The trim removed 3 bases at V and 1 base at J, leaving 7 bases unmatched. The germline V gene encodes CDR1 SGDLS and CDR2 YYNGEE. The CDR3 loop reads CASSGGTANSYEQYF. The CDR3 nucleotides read TGTGCCAGCAGCGGGGGGACAGCGAATTCCTACGAGCAGTACTTC.

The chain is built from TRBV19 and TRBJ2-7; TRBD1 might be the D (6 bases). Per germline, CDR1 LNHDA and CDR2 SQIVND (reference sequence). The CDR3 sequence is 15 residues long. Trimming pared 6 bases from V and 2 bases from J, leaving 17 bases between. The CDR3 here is CASSPGGRGTYEQYF. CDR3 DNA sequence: TGTGCCAGTAGCCCGGGCGGCAGGGGAACCTACGAGCAGTACTTC.

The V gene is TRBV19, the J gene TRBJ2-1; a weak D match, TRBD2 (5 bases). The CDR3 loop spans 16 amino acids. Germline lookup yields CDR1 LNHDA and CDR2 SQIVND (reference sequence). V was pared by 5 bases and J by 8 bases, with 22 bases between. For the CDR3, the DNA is TGTGCCAGTAGTCTAGGCGTCCTAGCCCGCCGGGATGAGCAGTTCTTC. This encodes CASSLGVLARRDEQFF.

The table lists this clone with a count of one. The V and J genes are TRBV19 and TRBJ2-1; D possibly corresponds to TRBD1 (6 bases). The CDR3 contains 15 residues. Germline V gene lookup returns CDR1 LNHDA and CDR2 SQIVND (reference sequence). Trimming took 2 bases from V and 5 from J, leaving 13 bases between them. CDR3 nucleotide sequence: TGTGCCAGTAGTATAACAGGGTCCTATGACAATGAGCAGTTCTTC. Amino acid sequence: CASSITGSYDNEQFF.

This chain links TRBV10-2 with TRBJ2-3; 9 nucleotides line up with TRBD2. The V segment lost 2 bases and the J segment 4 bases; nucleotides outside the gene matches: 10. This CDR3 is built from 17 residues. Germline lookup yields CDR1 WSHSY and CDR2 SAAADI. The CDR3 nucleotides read TGCGCCAGCAGTGAGCCCACTAGCGGGCTGGGGGCAGATACGCAGTATTTT. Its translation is CASSEPTSGLGADTQYF.

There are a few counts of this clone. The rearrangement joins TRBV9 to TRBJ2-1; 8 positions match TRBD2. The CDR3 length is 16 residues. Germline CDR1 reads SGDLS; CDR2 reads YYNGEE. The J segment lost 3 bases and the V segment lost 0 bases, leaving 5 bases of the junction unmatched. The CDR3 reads CASSVEGAGDYNEQFF. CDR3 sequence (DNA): TGTGCCAGCAGCGTAGAGGGAGCGGGAGACTACAATGAGCAGTTCTTC.

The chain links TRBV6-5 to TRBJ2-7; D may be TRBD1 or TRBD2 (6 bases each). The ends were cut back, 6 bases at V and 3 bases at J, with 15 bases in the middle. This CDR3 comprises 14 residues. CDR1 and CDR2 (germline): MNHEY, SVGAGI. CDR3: CASSRGKGVYEQYF. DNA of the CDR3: TGTGCCAGCAGCCGCGGGAAGGGGGTCTACGAGCAGTACTTC.

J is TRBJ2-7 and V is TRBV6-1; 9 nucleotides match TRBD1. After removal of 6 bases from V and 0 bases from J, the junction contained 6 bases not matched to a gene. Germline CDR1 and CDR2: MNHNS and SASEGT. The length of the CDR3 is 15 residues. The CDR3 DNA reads TGTGCCAGCAGCCGCCCGGGACAGGGCTCCTACGAGCAGTACTTC. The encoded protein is CASSRPGQGSYEQYF.

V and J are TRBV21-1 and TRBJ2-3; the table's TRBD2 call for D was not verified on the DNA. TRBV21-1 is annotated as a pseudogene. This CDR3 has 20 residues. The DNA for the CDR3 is TGTGCCAGCAGCAAGCTCGCCGCACTAGCGGGAGAGGGCCTCGCAGATACGCAGTATTTT. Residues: CASSKLAALAGEGLADTQYF.

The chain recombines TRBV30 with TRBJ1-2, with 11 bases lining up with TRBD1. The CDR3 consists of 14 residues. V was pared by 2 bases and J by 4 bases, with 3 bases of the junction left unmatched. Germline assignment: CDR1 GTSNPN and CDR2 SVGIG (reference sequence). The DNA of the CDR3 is TGTGCCTGGAGTTCGGGACAGGGGGGCTATGGCTACACCTTC. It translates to CAWSSGQGGYGYTF. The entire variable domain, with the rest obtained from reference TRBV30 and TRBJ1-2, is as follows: SQTIHQWPATLVQPVGSPLSLECTVEGTSNPNLYWYRQAAGRGLQLLFYSVGIGQISSEVPQNLSASRPQDRQFILSSKKLLLSDSGFYLCAWSSGQGGYGYTFGSGTRLTVV.

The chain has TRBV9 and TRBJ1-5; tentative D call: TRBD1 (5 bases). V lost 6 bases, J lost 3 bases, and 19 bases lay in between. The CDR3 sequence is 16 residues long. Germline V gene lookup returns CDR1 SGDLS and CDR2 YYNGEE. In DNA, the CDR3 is TGTGCCAGCAAACTGCAGGTCCGGGGCCACAATCAGCCCCAGCATTTT. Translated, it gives CASKLQVRGHNQPQHF.

The CDR3 coding sequence is TGTGCCAGCTCACCAGCTGATTCCTACGAGCAGTACTTC. Its translation: CASSPADSYEQYF. The chain joins TRBV18 to TRBJ2-7; unclear D gene. The CDR3 contains 13 residues. V lost 2 bases and J 1 base, leaving 6 bases between the germline ends. The V gene's germline CDR1 is KGHSH and CDR2 LQKENI.

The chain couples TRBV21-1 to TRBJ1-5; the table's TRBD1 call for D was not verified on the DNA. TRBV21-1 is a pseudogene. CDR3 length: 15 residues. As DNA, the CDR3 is TGTGCCAGCAGCAAAGACCCAGGGGTCAATCAGCCCCAGCATTTT. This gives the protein CASSKDPGVNQPQHF.

CDR3: CASSLGTALSPLHF. The CDR3 DNA is TGTGCCAGCAGTTTGGGGACAGCCCTATCACCCCTCCACTTT. The chain couples TRBV28 to TRBJ1-6; 7 positions agree with TRBD1. The CDR3 contains 14 residues. V shed 3 bases, J shed 10 bases, and the junction held 6 bases outside the gene matches. Germline CDR1 MDHEN, CDR2 SYDVKM. The complete variable domain, with remaining parts taken from reference TRBV28 and TRBJ1-6, reads DVKVTQSSRYLVKRTGEKVFLECVQDMDHENMFWYRQDPGLGLRLIYFSYDVKMKEKGDIPEGYSVSREKKERFSLILESASTNQTSMYLCASSLGTALSPLHFGNGTRLTVT.

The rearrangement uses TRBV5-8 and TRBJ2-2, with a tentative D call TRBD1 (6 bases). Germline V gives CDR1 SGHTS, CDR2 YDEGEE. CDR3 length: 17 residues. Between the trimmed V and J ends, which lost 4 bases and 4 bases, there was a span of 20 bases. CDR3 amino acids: CASSNNRGFGGTGELFF. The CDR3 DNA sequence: TGTGCCAGCAGCAACAATAGGGGGTTCGGTGGCACCGGGGAGCTGTTTTTT.

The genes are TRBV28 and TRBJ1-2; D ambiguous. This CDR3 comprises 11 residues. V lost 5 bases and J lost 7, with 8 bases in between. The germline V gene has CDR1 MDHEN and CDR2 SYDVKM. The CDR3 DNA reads TGTGCCAGCAGTCCCTACGGTGGCTACACCTTC. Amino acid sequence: CASSPYGGYTF.

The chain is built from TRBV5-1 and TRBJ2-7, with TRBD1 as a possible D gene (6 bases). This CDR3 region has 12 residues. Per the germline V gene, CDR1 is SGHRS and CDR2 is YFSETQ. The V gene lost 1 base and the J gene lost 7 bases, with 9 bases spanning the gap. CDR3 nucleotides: TGCGCCAGCAGCTTGTCCCAGGGGGAGCAGTACTTC. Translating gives CASSLSQGEQYF.

CDR3 coding DNA: TGTGCCAGCAACCGAAGGGGGGCGGATGGCTACACCTTC. It codes for CASNRRGADGYTF. The rearrangement links TRBV6-5 to TRBJ1-2, with D perhaps matching TRBD1 (6 bases). The CDR3 has 13 residues. Germline V gene data show CDR1 as MNHEY and CDR2 as SVGAGI. V was cut by 7 bases and J by 6 bases, with 15 bases left in between.

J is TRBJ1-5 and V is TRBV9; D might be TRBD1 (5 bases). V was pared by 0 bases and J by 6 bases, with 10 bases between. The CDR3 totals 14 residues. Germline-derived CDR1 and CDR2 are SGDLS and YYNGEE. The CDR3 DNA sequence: TGTGCCAGCAGCGTAGCAGGGACGGGTCAGCCCCAGCATTTT. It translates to CASSVAGTGQPQHF.

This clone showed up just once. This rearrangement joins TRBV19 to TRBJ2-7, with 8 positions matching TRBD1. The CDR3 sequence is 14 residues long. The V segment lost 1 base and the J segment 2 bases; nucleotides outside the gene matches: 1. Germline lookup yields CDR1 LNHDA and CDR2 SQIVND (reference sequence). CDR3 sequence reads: CASSIGTGPYEQYF. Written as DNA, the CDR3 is TGTGCCAGTAGTATAGGGACAGGGCCCTACGAGCAGTACTTC.